A single T cell receptor (beta chain) is shown here with its context. This sample is part of a study of blood T cell repertoires in COVID-19. Overall study context: Sources were T cells, B-cell-depleted T cells, or PBMCs; the material itself was cDNA or gDNA.

Trimming cost V 8 bases and J 2 bases, with 10 bases left between them. This CDR3 has 13 residues. Followed longitudinally, the Seattle patients had been enrolled during active infection. Original processing notes: Estimation of nucleated cell counts relied on the amplification of reference gene primers. Using immunoSEQ multiplex PCR, the repertoire was profiled, and TCRdb retains in-frame clones only, with some absent. The D gene and trimming were derived from the DNA, and the V and J assignments and clone size from that table. The sample holds about 290,000 clones, about 90% seen once. The chain employs TRBV12-3 or TRBV12-4 and TRBJ1-3; no reliable D call. Input material: peripheral blood. This receptor was taken from a woman in her 30s with COVID-19, enrolled during active disease. CDR3 bases: TGTGCCAGCCTACAGAACCCTGGAAACACCATATATTTT. It encodes CASLQNPGNTIYF.